The 16 T cell receptor beta chains below all came from one sample that was sequenced in a study of T-cell memory formation after mild COVID-19. TCRdb itself ran the 5' RACE reads through MiXCR, one entry per CDR3 protein. The table records fewer than 350,000 distinct CDR3 sequences, 15% to 20% of them present only once. The specimen was PBMCs or a T cell subset sorted from them (not recorded which). The receptors here all came from a man between 18 and 29 years old who had mild COVID-19 (a few samples of this study predate the infection). Cell type and time point are not known.

V and J are TRBV3-1 and TRBJ2-3, with a weak D call TRBD2 (6 bases). V was clipped by 6 bases and J by 3 bases, with 13 bases between them. Germline values: CDR1 LGHDT, CDR2 YNNKEL (reference sequence). This CDR3 comprises 14 residues. In nucleotides, the CDR3 is TGTGCCAGCAGTGGGGGGTTGAGAACAGATACGCAGTATTTT. It codes for CASSGGLRTDTQYF.

There are a few counts of this clonotype. The chain links TRBV6-5 to TRBJ2-5; 8 nucleotides match TRBD2. Germline lookup yields CDR1 MNHEY and CDR2 SVGAGI. V shed 10 bases, J shed 2 bases, and the junction held 3 bases outside the gene matches. The CDR3 runs to 12 residues. The CDR3, as DNA: TGTGCCACTCGCGGGGGGCAAGAGACCCAGTACTTC. As protein: CATRGGQETQYF.

This clonotype showed up just a few times. The V and J genes are TRBV2 and TRBJ1-2, with unresolved D. Per the germline V gene, CDR1 is SNHLY and CDR2 is FYNNEI. Trimming took off 7 bases at V and 6 bases at J, with 9 bases between the two ends. This CDR3 has 11 amino acids. The CDR3 here is CASTEPDGYTF. CDR3 sequence (DNA): TGTGCCAGCACAGAGCCTGATGGCTACACCTTC. The full variable domain, in which reference TRBV2 and TRBJ1-2 provide the parts outside the CDR3, is EPEVTQTPSHQVTQMGQEVILRCVPISNHLYFYWYRQILGQKVEFLVSFYNNEISEKSEIFDDQFSVERPDGSNFTLKIRSTKLEDSAMYFCASTEPDGYTFGSGTRLTVV.

The rearrangement uses TRBV7-3 and TRBJ2-5; TRBD1 might be the D (7 bases). This CDR3 region has 14 residues. CDR1 is SGHTA, CDR2 FQGTGA, per germline. V lost 5 bases and J lost 5, with 15 bases in between. The CDR3 loop is CASSAQGSGETQYF. In nucleotides, the CDR3 is TGTGCCAGCAGCGCACAGGGGAGCGGGGAGACCCAGTACTTC.

This clonotype was picked up a small number of times. The rearrangement uses TRBV20-1 and TRBJ2-3; TRBD2 matches 7 bases. CDR3 length: 15 amino acids. Germline CDR1 reads DFQATT; CDR2 reads SNEGSKA (reference sequence). V shed 6 bases and J 1 base; nucleotides not matched to a gene: 10. CDR3: CSASNPRGGTDTQYF. The CDR3 bases are TGCAGTGCCTCCAACCCCCGGGGGGGCACAGATACGCAGTATTTT.

A few counts support this clonotype. The chain is built from TRBV5-5 and TRBJ2-7; D gene uncertain. This CDR3 has 12 amino acids. Germline-derived CDR1 and CDR2 are SGHKS and YYEKEE (reference sequence). Trimming shortened V by 0 bases and J by 6 bases, and 7 bases separated the two germline ends. The DNA for the CDR3 is TGTGCCAGCAGCTTGGACACCGTCGAGCAGTACTTC. This sequence encodes CASSLDTVEQYF.

This clonotype turned up a few times. The V and J genes are TRBV6-2 or TRBV6-3 and TRBJ1-5; D uncertain. Germline lookup yields CDR1 MNHEY and CDR2 SVGEGT. CDR3 length: 14 residues. The V end lost 4 bases, the J end lost 4 bases, and 11 bases lay between the germline ends. CDR3 nucleotide sequence: TGTGCCAGCAGTTCTCAAGGGAGGAATCAGCCCCAGCATTTT. Translated, it gives CASSSQGRNQPQHF.

The gene calls are TRBV28 and TRBJ2-5, with D perhaps TRBD1 (5 bases). Trimming left V 6 bases short and J 6 bases short, with 14 bases between. Germline CDR1 reads MDHEN; CDR2 reads SYDVKM. The CDR3 covers 13 residues. The CDR3 DNA follows: TGTGCCAGCAGCAGGGCGGCTCTACAGACCCAGTACTTC. Protein: CASSRAALQTQYF.

A few counts support this clonotype. This chain uses TRBV5-1 with TRBJ2-7, with D tentatively TRBD1 (5 bases). Per germline, CDR1 SGHRS and CDR2 YFSETQ. The CDR3 totals 14 residues. V lost 0 bases, J lost 3 bases, and 10 bases lay in between. DNA for the CDR3: TGCGCCAGCAGCTTGGAGTTCAGGGACTACGAGCAGTACTTC. Translating it yields CASSLEFRDYEQYF.

The chain couples TRBV10-1 to TRBJ2-3, with D hard to call. The CDR3 has 12 amino acids. V lost 6 bases, J lost 4 bases, and 8 bases lay in between. Germline V CDR1 and CDR2: WNHNN, SYGVQD (reference sequence). The chain's CDR3 is CASRPAPDTQYF. CDR3 bases: TGCGCCAGCAGGCCCGCGCCAGATACGCAGTATTTT.

This clonotype was detected ten times or more. The chain joins TRBV20-1 to TRBJ1-1; perhaps TRBD1 as D (5 bases). The CDR3 runs 13 residues. Germline CDR1 is DFQATT and CDR2 is SNEGSKA (reference sequence). Trimming shortened V by 3 bases and J by 5 bases, and 13 bases separated the two germline ends. The CDR3 region has the DNA TGCAGTGCTAGCCAGGGTAGTGCGACTGAAGCTTTCTTT. Translation: CSASQGSATEAFF.

This clonotype has more than one count but fewer than ten. This chain uses TRBV6-2 or TRBV6-3 with TRBJ2-2; the match to TRBD1 covers 8 bases. Germline V CDR1 and CDR2: MNHEY, SVGEGT. CDR3 size: 15 residues. Unmatched junction bases numbered 9, after V lost 5 bases and J lost 7 bases. As DNA, the CDR3 is TGTGCCAGCAGTGTCCTCGACAGGGGCCGCGGGGAGCTGTTTTTT. Protein sequence: CASSVLDRGRGELFF.

The V gene is TRBV7-9, the J gene TRBJ1-6; D might be TRBD1 (6 bases). CDR3 length equals 14 residues. Trimming took off 5 bases at V and 6 bases at J, with 11 bases between the two ends. Germline CDR1 reads SEHNR; CDR2 reads FQNEAQ (reference sequence). The CDR3 protein is CASSLWGANSPLHF. CDR3 nucleotides: TGTGCCAGCAGCCTCTGGGGGGCTAATTCACCCCTCCACTTT. Looking up the rest from reference TRBV7-9 and TRBJ1-6 gives the full variable domain: DTGVSQNPRHKITKRGQNVTFRCDPISEHNRLYWYRQTLGQGPEFLTYFQNEAQLEKSRLLSDRFSAERPKGSFSTLEIQRTEQGDSAMYLCASSLWGANSPLHFGNGTRLTVT.

The chain recombines TRBV29-1 with TRBJ2-2; 7 bases map to TRBD1. Losses at the gene ends were 2 bases for V and 6 bases for J; bases not matched to a gene: 3. CDR1 is SQVTM and CDR2 is ANQGSEA in the germline V gene. This CDR3 is built from 13 residues. The CDR3 region has the DNA TGCAGCGTTGAAAGGCAGGGGGCCGGGGAGCTGTTTTTT. Translating it yields CSVERQGAGELFF.

This rearrangement joins TRBV20-1 to TRBJ2-5, with D perhaps matching TRBD2 (5 bases). The germline gives CDR1 DFQATT, CDR2 SNEGSKA (reference sequence). The germline V and J ends were trimmed by 3 bases and 5 bases, with 10 bases remaining between them. CDR3 size: 12 residues. The CDR3 sequence is CSASGNRETQYF. The CDR3 DNA reads as TGCAGTGCTAGCGGGAACCGGGAGACCCAGTACTTC.

This clonotype has just a few counts. The chain recombines TRBV18 with TRBJ1-5, with D hard to call. The V gene lost 8 bases and the J gene lost 1 base, with 9 bases spanning the gap. Germline V CDR1 and CDR2: KGHSH, LQKENI. CDR3 length equals 13 residues. In DNA form, the CDR3 reads TGTGCCAGCACGTCGGCAAGCAATCAGCCCCAGCATTTT. Translated, it gives CASTSASNQPQHF.